These T cell receptor beta chains were read from a single sample in a study of T cells in Graves' hyperthyroidism and ophthalmopathy. TCRdb processed the multiplex PCR reads anew with MiXCR; each CDR3 protein has one entry. Of 380,000 or so distinct CDR3 sequences detected, 19% appear once; the ten largest clones hold roughly 3.5%. Sequencing used blood. These receptors all stem from a woman aged 18-29 years with Graves' hyperthyroidism. Both conserved end residues are part of each CDR3. A D gene is named only where the DNA matches it firmly. The listing skips clone size in some rows; elsewhere it reads once, few, many or a size class.

J gene	D gene	V gene	CDR3 length	clone size	CDR3 DNA	CDR3 protein
TRBJ2-2	.	TRBV7-6	15	many	TGTGCCAGCAGCTTAGTGTCCACCGGGTCCGGGGAGCTGTTTTTT	CASSLVSTGSGELFF
TRBJ2-5	.	TRBV19	13	few	TGTGCCAGCGCTGACAGGTCTCAAGAGACCCAGTACTTC	CASADRSQETQYF
TRBJ1-1	TRBD1	TRBV6-4	17	many	TGTGCCAGCAGGAGGGACAGGGGGCGGCCGGGAGGCACTGAAGCTTTCTTT	CASRRDRGRPGGTEAFF
TRBJ2-5	TRBD1	TRBV20-1	14	.	TGCAGTGCGGGGGTTCCGGGACAGCAAGAGACCCAGTACTTC	CSAGVPGQQETQYF
TRBJ2-5	TRBD2	TRBV5-5	16	many	TGTGCCAGCAGCATGGGGGGGAAGGTTACCAGAGAGACCCAGTACTTC	CASSMGGKVTRETQYF
TRBJ1-2	.	TRBV12-3/TRBV12-4	14	many	TGTGCCTCTAACGATCAGGCGGCGAACTATGGCTACACCTTC	CASNDQAANYGYTF
TRBJ2-2	TRBD1	TRBV15	15	many	TGTGCCACCAGCAGAGATGGACAGGTTTCAGGGGAGCTGTTTTTT	CATSRDGQVSGELFF
TRBJ2-2	.	TRBV30	15	few	TGTGCCTGGAGAGGCTCCCGATACTTCACCGGGGAGCTGTTTTTT	CAWRGSRYFTGELFF
TRBJ2-2	.	TRBV6-5	16	few	TGTGCCAGCAGTTACGGTCTAGTTAGTTTTGCCGGGGAGCTGTTTTTT	CASSYGLVSFAGELFF
TRBJ2-7	.	TRBV19	12	many	TGTGCCAGTAAGTCCCCCCTCTACGAGCAGTACTTC	CASKSPLYEQYF
TRBJ2-7	.	TRBV6-5	16	many	TGTGCCAGCAGTTACCGGGCTGGAGTAGGACCGTACGAGCAGTACTTC	CASSYRAGVGPYEQYF
TRBJ1-1	.	TRBV29-1	12	many	TGCAGCGTTGACCCAAACGGGGGAGAAGCTTTCTTT	CSVDPNGGEAFF
TRBJ2-7	.	TRBV3-1	15	many	TGTGCCAGCAGCCAAGATGAGGGGTTACCCTACGAGCAGTACTTC	CASSQDEGLPYEQYF
TRBJ1-2	.	TRBV12-3/TRBV12-4	13	many	TGTGCCAGCAGTTCCCGCGGGACATCCGGCTACACCTTC	CASSSRGTSGYTF
TRBJ2-7	.	TRBV5-1	11	many	TGCGCCAGCAGCTGGGACGACGAGCAGTACTTC	CASSWDDEQYF
TRBJ2-5	.	TRBV12-3/TRBV12-4	15	many	TGTGCCAGCAGTGGGGTCATAGGGGGGCTTGAGACCCAGTACTTC	CASSGVIGGLETQYF
TRBJ2-7	.	TRBV10-3	12	many	TGTGCCATCAGTGGTACATGGGCCGAGCAGTACTTC	CAISGTWAEQYF
TRBJ1-3	.	TRBV18	15	.	TGTGCCAGCTCAACGGCTTCAGGCTCTGGAAACACCATATATTTT	CASSTASGSGNTIYF
TRBJ2-7	.	TRBV29-1	13	many	TGCAGCGTGGCCGTGGGGAGCCGCGGCGAGCAGTACTTC	CSVAVGSRGEQYF
TRBJ2-5	.	TRBV6-1	15	.	TGTGCCAGCAGCCAGGCAGGGATCCGGCAAGAGACGGAGTACTTC	CASSQAGIRQETEYF
TRBJ1-2	.	TRBV29-1	13	many	TGCAGCGCCTGGTGGGGTAGCTGGGTTGGCTACACCTTC	CSAWWGSWVGYTF
TRBJ1-2	.	TRBV4-1	15	many	TGCGCCAGCAGCCAAGCCTCGGGGGCTAACTATGGCTACACCTTC	CASSQASGANYGYTF
TRBJ1-2	.	TRBV6-1	14	many	TGTGCCAGCAGCCCCGAGGTCTGTGGGGGTGGCTACACCTTC	CASSPEVCGGGYTF
TRBJ2-6	.	TRBV7-8	17	few	TGTGCCAGCAGCTTACGGTCAGTGACCTCTGGGGCCAACGTCCTGACTTTC	CASSLRSVTSGANVLTF
TRBJ2-5	.	TRBV20-1	14	many	TGCAGTGCTAGAGATGAGTACGGGGTGGAGACCCAGTACTTC	CSARDEYGVETQYF
TRBJ1-1	.	TRBV12-3/TRBV12-4	13	.	TGTGCCAGCAGTTCCAGGGGTAGGCCTGAAGCTTTCTTT	CASSSRGRPEAFF
TRBJ2-7	.	TRBV5-1	16	few	TGCGCCAGCAGCTCCCGGGCCGGGACACCAGCCTACGAGCAGTACTTC	CASSSRAGTPAYEQYF
TRBJ2-5	TRBD2	TRBV13	16	many	TGTGCCAGCAGCACGACTAGCGGGGGGGCCGAAGAGACCCAGTACTTC	CASSTTSGGAEETQYF
TRBJ1-5	.	TRBV12-3/TRBV12-4	16	many	TGTGCCAGCAGTTCACCGGCGATCGGGCGCAATCAGCCCCAGCATTTT	CASSSPAIGRNQPQHF
TRBJ1-2	.	TRBV12-3/TRBV12-4	13	many	TGTGCCAGCAGTGGGTCTGAGGACTATGGCTACACCTTC	CASSGSEDYGYTF
TRBJ2-2	.	TRBV6-5	15	.	TGTGCCAGCAGTTACACGGGACTCCGCACCGGGGAGCTGTTTTTT	CASSYTGLRTGELFF